These T cell receptor beta chains were read from a single sample in a study of shared clonotypes between healthy human individuals. Repertoires were generated with immunoSEQ multiplex PCR, while TCRdb's copy carries only in-frame clones and drops some. The table records some 1.1 million clones, 77% of them present only once. The sequenced sample was memory CD4+ T cells from PBMCs. Receptors were obtained from a man between 18 and 29 years old in good health. Some clones in this sample may be carry-over from other donors' samples. The CDR3 runs from the conserved cysteine through the conserved F or W. D genes are given only for firm matches. Some rows have no size entry. The others give once, few or many, or a class for an expanded clone.

d_gene,abundance,v_gene,j_gene,CDR3nt,CDR3aa
-,-,TRBV4-3,TRBJ2-7,TGCGCCAGCAGCCAAGATTTGAAAGGGCTCGCCTACGAGCAGTACTTC,CASSQDLKGLAYEQYF
-,-,TRBV2,TRBJ1-2,TGTGCCAGCAGTAGGACAGCGACCTATGGCTACACCTTC,CASSRTATYGYTF
-,-,TRBV5-4,TRBJ1-2,TGTGCCAGCAGCTCGGACAGCAGGATCTATGGCTACACCTTC,CASSSDSRIYGYTF
-,-,TRBV5-1,TRBJ2-3,TGCGCCAGCAGCCTCGTCACAGATACGCAGTATTTT,CASSLVTDTQYF
-,-,TRBV7-9,TRBJ1-1,TGTGCCCTGGGGAGGGAGTGGAACACTGAAGCTTTCTTT,CALGREWNTEAFF
TRBD2,-,TRBV11-2,TRBJ2-3,TGTGCCAGCAGCTTAACTTATCTAGCGGAAAACACAGATACGCAGTATTTT,CASSLTYLAENTDTQYF
-,-,TRBV6-1,TRBJ1-1,TGTGCCAGCAGGAGGGAGGGGGTCACTGAAGCTTTCTTT,CASRREGVTEAFF
-,once,TRBV27,TRBJ1-1,TGTGCCAGCAGTCTCGAACCGGGCACTGAAGCTTTCTTT,CASSLEPGTEAFF
TRBD2,-,TRBV11-2,TRBJ2-5,TGTGCCAGCAGCACCCGAATAGCGGGAGAACAAGAGACCCAGTACTTC,CASSTRIAGEQETQYF
-,-,TRBV6-6,TRBJ1-2,TGTGCCAGCAGTACTGCCCAGGGGAACTATGGCTACACCTTC,CASSTAQGNYGYTF
-,-,TRBV5-5,TRBJ1-5,TGTGCCAGCAGCCCACAGGGAGCCAATCAGCCCCAGCATTTT,CASSPQGANQPQHF
TRBD1,-,TRBV28,TRBJ1-4,TGTGCCAGCAGGATAGCCGGGACAGGTCTCCGGGAAGGACTGTTTTTT,CASRIAGTGLREGLFF
-,-,TRBV30,TRBJ1-4,TGTGCCTGGAATCCGGGGGGGCGTGAAAAACTGTTTTTT,CAWNPGGREKLFF
-,few,TRBV6-5,TRBJ2-7,TGTGCCAGCAGTGTGTCAACTAACTACGAGCAGTACTTC,CASSVSTNYEQYF
TRBD2,-,TRBV7-3,TRBJ2-3,TGTGCCAGCAGCCCCGGACTTTTGAGCGGGAGCGCAGATACGCAGTATTTT,CASSPGLLSGSADTQYF
TRBD2,-,TRBV6-5,TRBJ2-1,TGTGCCAGCAGTGGCCCGGGACTAGGAGTCAATGAGCAGTTCTTC,CASSGPGLGVNEQFF
-,-,TRBV28,TRBJ1-1,TGTGCCAGCAGTTTATCAGTGCATGAAGCTTTCTTT,CASSLSVHEAFF
-,few,TRBV5-8,TRBJ2-2,TGTGCCAGCACCCCCGTTGGGTCGGGCACCGGGGAGCTGTTTTTT,CASTPVGSGTGELFF
-,-,TRBV20-1,TRBJ2-1,TGCAGTGCCCACCAGTACAATGAGCAGTTCTTC,CSAHQYNEQFF
-,few,TRBV28,TRBJ1-2,TGTGCCAGCAGGAAGAACTATGGCTACACCTTC,CASRKNYGYTF
TRBD1,-,TRBV2,TRBJ2-7,TGTGCCAGCAGTGGAGGACAGGGTGGGTACGAGCAGTACTTC,CASSGGQGGYEQYF
-,-,TRBV28,TRBJ1-2,TGTGCCAGCAGTGAAGGGGGTTACTATGGCTACACCTTC,CASSEGGYYGYTF
-,once,TRBV5-1,TRBJ1-1,TGCGCCAGCAGCTTGGGGGTGGGCAGTCTCTCTGAAGCTTTCTTT,CASSLGVGSLSEAFF